Listed here is a single T cell receptor beta chain. No antigen is known for it. No per-base quality is available; no much larger clone lies one base away. The sample originates from a study of T-cell reconstitution after alpha-beta-depleted transplantation in children (dated by TCRdb to 2016 to 2018). Describing the broader study: Using TCR repertoire profiling, the study followed T-cell immune reconstitution in a quantitative way in children after TCRalphabeta/CD19-depleted allogeneic hematopoietic cell transplantation. General findings and caveats noted by the study authors: The apparently early recovery of alphabetaT-cell counts about two months after transplant reportedly depended on only several hundred rapidly expanded clones that came from non-depleted graft cells. In some patients, the high TCRbeta diversity seen at day 60 was put down to recipient T cells and intrathymic progenitors that had survived conditioning. Hyperexpanded clone frequencies declined over subsequent months; after one year, T-cell counts and TCRbeta diversity were mostly attributed to newly produced T cells.

Libraries came from PCR. The sequencer listed for this sample is Illumina HiSeq 2500. TCR library preparation used molecular barcoding, with unique molecular identifiers applied to normalize quantification of the TCRbeta repertoire. TCRdb reprocessing: public reads trimmed at Q25 with fastp, clones called with MiXCR, in-frame beta chains kept. All rows with the same CDR3 protein become a single entry with the most common DNA and genes. The sample table lists hundreds of thousands of distinct CDR3 sequences, around 13% of them with a count of one. Around 0.8% of the sample comes from the top ten. Per the publication, the treatment or condition label means: allogeneic hematopoietic cell transplantation with graft depleted of TCRalphabeta T cells and CD19 B cells. The transplant recipients were children given TCRalphabeta/CD19-depleted allogeneic hematopoietic cell grafts. V has 5 bases trimmed and J has 0 bases trimmed; junction bases matching no gene number 15. The germline V gene sets CDR1 to SGHAT and CDR2 to FQNNGV. From the cysteine through the phenylalanine, the CDR3 covers 19 amino acids. The only DNA kept is the CDR3, 57 bases in frame from the first base.

The chain links TRBV11-2 with TRBJ2-4; 8 of the junction bases match TRBD2. Sample: PBMCs, taken before TCRalphabeta/CD19-depleted stem cell transplant. This clonotype originated in a girl aged 2-10 years with congenital amegakaryocytic thrombocytopenia, due to receive a stem cell transplant. The CDR3 is CASSTLGYSGEKAKNIQYF. The nucleotide sequence reads TGTGCCAGCAGCACCCTGGGGTATAGCGGGGAGAAAGCCAAAAACATTCAGTACTTC.